This T cell receptor (beta chain) derives from a study of T cells in Graves' hyperthyroidism and ophthalmopathy. The source material, RNA transcripts, was used to amplify TCR beta CDR3 regions. The primer set for the first-round RT-PCR of the TCR CDR3 was HTBI. One entry per CDR3 protein, called by TCRdb with MiXCR from the multiplex PCR reads. The sample lists hundreds of thousands of distinct CDR3 sequences; 14% were seen once. This clonotype showed up many times. Material: blood. The receptor was derived from a woman aged 25-40 years with Graves' hyperthyroidism.

CDR3: CSASGRAYNEQFF. The CDR3 region has the DNA TGCAGTGCTAGCGGGAGGGCCTACAATGAGCAGTTCTTC. The genes are TRBV20-1 and TRBJ2-1; 8 bases agree with TRBD2. CDR1 DFQATT and CDR2 SNEGSKA come from the germline V gene (reference sequence). This CDR3 has 13 amino acids. V lost 3 bases to trimming and J lost 2 bases; unmatched junction nucleotides: 0.